This is a list of T cell receptor beta chains from one sample in a study of metastatic and nonmetastatic thyroid tumors. With MiXCR, TCRdb reprocessed the PCR reads. The sample consists of about 40,000 clones, 17% of them appearing once. The sequenced sample was tumor tissue. These receptors were collected from a female donor with papillary thyroid cancer or a benign thyroid nodule (not recorded which). Some clones in this sample may be carry-over from other donors' samples. Each CDR3 is given with its conserved first and last residue. The order of the fields is CDR3 protein, CDR3 DNA, D gene, clone size, V gene, J gene. A D gene is named only where the DNA matches it firmly. Clone size is not always given. Where it is, it says once, few, many or a class for expanded clones.

CDR3: CASNTQGAGETQYF; DNA: TGTGCCAGCAATACACAGGGGGCTGGGGAGACCCAGTACTTC; D: TRBD1; size: many; V: TRBV28; J: TRBJ2-5
CDR3: CVSSSPRASGMNYYNEQFF; DNA: TGTGTCAGCAGCTCCCCGCGAGCTAGCGGGATGAATTACTACAATGAGCAGTTCTTC; D: TRBD2; size: .; V: TRBV7-1; J: TRBJ2-1
CDR3: CASSQEARLSYEQYF; DNA: TGCGCCAGCAGCCAAGAGGCTAGGCTTTCATACGAGCAGTACTTC; D: .; size: medium-sized; V: TRBV4-1; J: TRBJ2-7
CDR3: CASSGRGIAGGIFTDTQYF; DNA: TGTGCCAGCAGCGGGAGGGGGATAGCGGGAGGAATATTCACAGATACGCAGTATTTT; D: TRBD2; size: .; V: TRBV9; J: TRBJ2-3
CDR3: CAGKARDKICDEQFF; DNA: TGTGCCGGCAAAGCCCGGGACAAGATCTGCGATGAGCAGTTCTTC; D: .; size: .; V: TRBV6-1; J: TRBJ2-1
CDR3: CASSDSGLAGGLGSYNEQFF; DNA: TGTGCCAGCAGTGACTCTGGCCTAGCGGGAGGTTTGGGCTCCTACAATGAGCAGTTCTTC; D: TRBD2; size: many; V: TRBV6-4; J: TRBJ2-1
CDR3: CASSQSVNEKLFF; DNA: TGCGCCAGCAGCCAATCCGTTAATGAAAAACTGTTTTTT; D: .; size: many; V: TRBV4-3; J: TRBJ1-4
CDR3: CASSLGAVYEQYF; DNA: TGTGCCAGCAGTTTAGGGGCGGTCTACGAGCAGTACTTC; D: .; size: .; V: TRBV12-3/TRBV12-4; J: TRBJ2-7
CDR3: CASSPYPGQVCSYGYTF; DNA: TGTGCCAGCAGTCCATACCCCGGACAGGTATGTAGCTATGGCTACACCTTC; D: TRBD1; size: .; V: TRBV28; J: TRBJ1-2
CDR3: CASSSLTSQHYNEQFF; DNA: TGTGCCAGCAGCTCCTTGACTAGCCAGCACTACAATGAGCAGTTCTTC; D: TRBD2; size: .; V: TRBV11-2; J: TRBJ2-1
CDR3: CASSLGQNNYGYTF; DNA: TGTGCCAGCAGTTTAGGACAGAATAACTATGGCTACACCTTC; D: .; size: many; V: TRBV12-3/TRBV12-4; J: TRBJ1-2
CDR3: CASSSPYLGGTEAFF; DNA: TGTGCCAGCAGTTCACCTTACTTGGGGGGCACTGAAGCTTTCTTT; D: .; size: many; V: TRBV6-2/TRBV6-3; J: TRBJ1-1
CDR3: CASSFDHIRNEQFF; DNA: TGTGCCAGCAGTTTCGACCATATTAGGAATGAGCAGTTCTTC; D: .; size: .; V: TRBV6-5; J: TRBJ2-1
CDR3: CATSRDGFRTGASNEKLFF; DNA: TGTGCCACCAGCAGAGATGGGTTTCGTACAGGGGCCTCTAATGAAAAACTGTTTTTT; D: TRBD1; size: many; V: TRBV15; J: TRBJ1-4
CDR3: CASSVVSGRNAYNEQFF; DNA: TGTGCCAGCAGCGTAGTTAGCGGGAGAAACGCTTACAATGAGCAGTTCTTC; D: TRBD2; size: many; V: TRBV9; J: TRBJ2-1
CDR3: CASSPLLGTEAFF; DNA: TGTGCCAGCAGCCCTCTTTTAGGCACTGAAGCTTTCTTT; D: .; size: many; V: TRBV16; J: TRBJ1-1
CDR3: CSAGGRNTEAFF; DNA: TGCAGCGCCGGTGGAAGGAACACTGAAGCTTTCTTT; D: .; size: many; V: TRBV29-1; J: TRBJ1-1
CDR3: CSARDGASMSHEQYF; DNA: TGCAGTGCTAGAGATGGGGCTAGCATGAGCCACGAGCAGTACTTC; D: .; size: .; V: TRBV20-1; J: TRBJ2-7
CDR3: CASSEAGLQPQHF; DNA: TGTGCCAGCAGTGAAGCCGGACTTCAGCCCCAGCATTTT; D: .; size: many; V: TRBV6-1; J: TRBJ1-5
CDR3: CSDNETRTDTQYF; DNA: TGCAGTGATAATGAGACCCGCACAGATACGCAGTATTTT; D: .; size: .; V: TRBV20-1; J: TRBJ2-3
CDR3: CASSLLAGFNEQFF; DNA: TGTGCCAGCAGCTTACTAGCGGGATTCAATGAGCAGTTCTTC; D: TRBD2; size: many; V: TRBV11-2; J: TRBJ2-1
CDR3: CASSVGQINTEAFF; DNA: TGTGCCAGCAGCGTGGGACAGATTAACACTGAAGCTTTCTTT; D: TRBD1; size: .; V: TRBV11-3; J: TRBJ1-1
CDR3: CASSSGERNYGYTF; DNA: TGTGCCAGCAGTTCAGGGGAGCGAAACTATGGCTACACCTTC; D: .; size: many; V: TRBV2; J: TRBJ1-2
CDR3: CSASRGRTVYNQPQHF; DNA: TGCAGTGCTAGCCGGGGCAGGACGGTTTATAATCAGCCCCAGCATTTT; D: .; size: once; V: TRBV20-1; J: TRBJ1-5
CDR3: CASSTTPGDNQPQHF; DNA: TGCGCCAGCAGTACAACACCGGGGGACAATCAGCCCCAGCATTTT; D: .; size: many; V: TRBV10-2; J: TRBJ1-5
CDR3: CASSLKRASLTDTQYF; DNA: TGTGCCAGTAGTCTAAAGCGGGCGAGCCTCACAGATACGCAGTATTTT; D: .; size: many; V: TRBV19; J: TRBJ2-3
CDR3: CASSSRMGTEAFF; DNA: TGTGCCAGCAGTTCCAGGATGGGCACTGAAGCTTTCTTT; D: .; size: many; V: TRBV6-2/TRBV6-3; J: TRBJ1-1